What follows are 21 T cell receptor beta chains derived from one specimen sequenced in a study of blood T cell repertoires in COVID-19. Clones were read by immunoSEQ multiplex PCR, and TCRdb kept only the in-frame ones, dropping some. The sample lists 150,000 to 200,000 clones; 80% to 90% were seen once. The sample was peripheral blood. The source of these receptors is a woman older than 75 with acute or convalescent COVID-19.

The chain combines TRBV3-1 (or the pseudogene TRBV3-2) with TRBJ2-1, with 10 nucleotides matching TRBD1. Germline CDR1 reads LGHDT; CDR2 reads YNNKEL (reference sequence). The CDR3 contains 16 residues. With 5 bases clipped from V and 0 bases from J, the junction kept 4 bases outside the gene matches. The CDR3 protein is CASSARTGGSYNEQFF. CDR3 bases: TGTGCCAGCAGCGCCCGGACAGGGGGCTCCTACAATGAGCAGTTCTTC.

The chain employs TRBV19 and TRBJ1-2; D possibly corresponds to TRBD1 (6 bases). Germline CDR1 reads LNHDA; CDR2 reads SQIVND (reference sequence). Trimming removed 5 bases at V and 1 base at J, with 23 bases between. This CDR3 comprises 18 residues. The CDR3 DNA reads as TGTGCCAGTAGTCAAGACAGAGGGGGTCGTCCGCGTAACTATGGCTACACCTTC. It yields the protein CASSQDRGGRPRNYGYTF.

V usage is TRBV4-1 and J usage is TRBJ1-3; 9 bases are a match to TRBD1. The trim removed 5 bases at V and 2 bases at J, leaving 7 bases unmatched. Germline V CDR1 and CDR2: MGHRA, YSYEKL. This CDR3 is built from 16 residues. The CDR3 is CASSSRGQGTGNTIYF. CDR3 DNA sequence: TGCGCCAGCAGCTCAAGGGGACAGGGAACTGGAAACACCATATATTTT.

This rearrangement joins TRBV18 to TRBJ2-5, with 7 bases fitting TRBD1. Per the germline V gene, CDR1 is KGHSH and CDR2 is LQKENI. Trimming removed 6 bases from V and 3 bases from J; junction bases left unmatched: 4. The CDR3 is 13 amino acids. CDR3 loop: CASSRDSKETQYF. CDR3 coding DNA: TGTGCCAGCTCCCGGGACAGTAAAGAGACCCAGTACTTC.

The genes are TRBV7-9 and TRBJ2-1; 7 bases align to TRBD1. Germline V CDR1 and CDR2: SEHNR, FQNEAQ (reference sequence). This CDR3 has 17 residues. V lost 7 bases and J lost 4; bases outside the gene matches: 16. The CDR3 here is CASTLRGWDSPYNEQFF. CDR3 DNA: TGTGCCAGCACCCTTAGAGGATGGGACAGCCCGTACAATGAGCAGTTCTTC.

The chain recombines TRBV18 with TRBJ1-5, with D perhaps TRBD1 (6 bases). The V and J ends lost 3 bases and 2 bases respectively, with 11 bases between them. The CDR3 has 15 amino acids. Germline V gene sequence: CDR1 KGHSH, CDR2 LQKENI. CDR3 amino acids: CASSPAGVGNQPQHF. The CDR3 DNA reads TGTGCCAGCTCACCGGCAGGGGTCGGCAATCAGCCCCAGCATTTT.

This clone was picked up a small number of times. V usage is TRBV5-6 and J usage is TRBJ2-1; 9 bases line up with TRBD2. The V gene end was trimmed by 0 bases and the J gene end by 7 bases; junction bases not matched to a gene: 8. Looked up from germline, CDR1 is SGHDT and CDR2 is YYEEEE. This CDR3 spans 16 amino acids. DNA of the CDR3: TGTGCCAGCAGCTTGGTTGGCGGGGGGGCCGAAAATGAGCAGTTCTTC. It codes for CASSLVGGGAENEQFF.

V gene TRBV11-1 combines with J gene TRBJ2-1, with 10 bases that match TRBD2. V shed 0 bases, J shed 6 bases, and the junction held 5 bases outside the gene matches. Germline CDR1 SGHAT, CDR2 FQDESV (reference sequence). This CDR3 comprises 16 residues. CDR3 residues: CASSLAIGLAANEQFF. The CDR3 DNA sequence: TGTGCCAGCAGCTTAGCGATAGGACTAGCGGCCAATGAGCAGTTCTTC.

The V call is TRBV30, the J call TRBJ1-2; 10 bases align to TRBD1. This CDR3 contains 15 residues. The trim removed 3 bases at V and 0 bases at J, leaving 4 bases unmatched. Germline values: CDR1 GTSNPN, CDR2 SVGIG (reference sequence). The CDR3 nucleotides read TGTGCCTGGAGGGACAGGGGGGCAGCTAACTATGGCTACACCTTC. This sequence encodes CAWRDRGAANYGYTF.

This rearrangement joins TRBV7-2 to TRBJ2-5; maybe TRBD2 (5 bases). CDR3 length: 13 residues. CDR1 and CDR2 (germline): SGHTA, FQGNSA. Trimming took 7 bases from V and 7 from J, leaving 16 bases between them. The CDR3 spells CASTSLLVMTQYF. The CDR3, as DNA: TGTGCCAGCACCAGCTTACTAGTTATGACCCAGTACTTC.

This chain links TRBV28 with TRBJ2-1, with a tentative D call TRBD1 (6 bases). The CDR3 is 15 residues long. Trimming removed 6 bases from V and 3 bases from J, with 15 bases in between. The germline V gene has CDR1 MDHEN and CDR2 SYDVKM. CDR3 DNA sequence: TGTGCCAGCAGGGCGACAGGCCCCAACTACAATGAGCAGTTCTTC. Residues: CASRATGPNYNEQFF.

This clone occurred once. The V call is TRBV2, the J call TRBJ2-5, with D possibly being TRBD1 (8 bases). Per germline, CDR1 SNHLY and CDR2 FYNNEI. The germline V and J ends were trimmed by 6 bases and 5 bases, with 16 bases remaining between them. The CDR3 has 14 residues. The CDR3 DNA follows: TGTGCCAGCAGAAACGACAGGGGAGGGGAGACCCAGTACTTC. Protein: CASRNDRGGETQYF.

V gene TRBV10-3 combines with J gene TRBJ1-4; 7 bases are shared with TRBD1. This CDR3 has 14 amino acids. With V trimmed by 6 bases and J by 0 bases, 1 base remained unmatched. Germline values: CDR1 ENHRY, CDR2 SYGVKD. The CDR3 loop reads CAIRQGATNEKLFF. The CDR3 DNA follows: TGTGCCATCAGGCAGGGGGCAACTAATGAAAAACTGTTTTTT.

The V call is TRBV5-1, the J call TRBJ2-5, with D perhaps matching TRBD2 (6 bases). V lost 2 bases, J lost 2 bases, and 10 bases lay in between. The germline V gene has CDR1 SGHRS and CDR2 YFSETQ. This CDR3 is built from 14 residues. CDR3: CASSLAGTQETQYF. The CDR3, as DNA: TGCGCCAGCAGCTTAGCGGGCACTCAAGAGACCCAGTACTTC.

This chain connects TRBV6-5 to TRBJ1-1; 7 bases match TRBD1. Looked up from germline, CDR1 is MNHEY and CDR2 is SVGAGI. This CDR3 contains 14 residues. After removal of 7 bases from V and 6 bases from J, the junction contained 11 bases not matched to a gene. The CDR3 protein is CASKKGDSTPEAFF. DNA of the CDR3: TGTGCCAGCAAGAAGGGGGACAGCACACCTGAAGCTTTCTTT.

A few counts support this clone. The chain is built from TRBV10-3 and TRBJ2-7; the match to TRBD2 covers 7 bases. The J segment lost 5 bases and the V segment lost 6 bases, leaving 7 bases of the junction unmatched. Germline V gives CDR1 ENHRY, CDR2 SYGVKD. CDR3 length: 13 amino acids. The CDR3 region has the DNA TGTGCCATCAGGGGGGGGTCCCCCGACGAGCAGTACTTC. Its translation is CAIRGGSPDEQYF.

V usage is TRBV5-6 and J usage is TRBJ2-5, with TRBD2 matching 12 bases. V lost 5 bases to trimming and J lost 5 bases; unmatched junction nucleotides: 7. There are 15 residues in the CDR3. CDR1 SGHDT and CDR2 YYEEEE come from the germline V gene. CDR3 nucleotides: TGTGCCAGCAGTCCTAGCGGGGGGGCCGGGGAGACCCAGTACTTC. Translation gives CASSPSGGAGETQYF.

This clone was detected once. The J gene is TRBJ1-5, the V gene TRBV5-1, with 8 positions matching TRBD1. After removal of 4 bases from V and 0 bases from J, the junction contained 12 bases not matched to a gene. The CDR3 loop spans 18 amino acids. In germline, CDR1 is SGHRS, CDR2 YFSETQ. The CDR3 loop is CASSVLRTGFNSNQPQHF. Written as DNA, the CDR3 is TGCGCCAGCAGCGTCCTTAGGACAGGGTTCAATAGCAATCAGCCCCAGCATTTT.

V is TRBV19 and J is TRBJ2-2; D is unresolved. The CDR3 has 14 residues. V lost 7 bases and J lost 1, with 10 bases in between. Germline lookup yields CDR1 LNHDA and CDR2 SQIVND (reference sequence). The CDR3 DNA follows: TGTGCCAGTAATGCGGAGAGGAACACCGGGGAGCTGTTTTTT. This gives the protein CASNAERNTGELFF.

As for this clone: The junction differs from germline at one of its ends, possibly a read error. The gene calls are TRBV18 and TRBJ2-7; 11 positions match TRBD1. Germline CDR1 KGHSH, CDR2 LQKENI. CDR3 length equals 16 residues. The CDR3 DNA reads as TGTGCCAGCTCCCCACCCGGGACAGGGGGTTCCTACGAGCAGTACTTC. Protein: CASSPPGTGGSYEQYF.

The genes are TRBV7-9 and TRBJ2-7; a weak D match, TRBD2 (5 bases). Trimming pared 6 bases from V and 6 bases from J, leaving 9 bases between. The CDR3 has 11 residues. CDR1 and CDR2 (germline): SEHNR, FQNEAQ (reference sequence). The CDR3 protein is CASRTIVEQYF. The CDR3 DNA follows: TGTGCCAGCAGGACTATCGTCGAGCAGTACTTC.